This T cell receptor (beta chain) was sequenced during a study of blood T cell repertoires in COVID-19. The overall study: There were acute and convalescent COVID-19 samples, and they came from the United States, Italy and Spain. Sample material is recorded as cDNA or gDNA derived from T cells, B-cell-depleted T cells, or PBMCs.

Authors' analysis steps: Estimates of nucleated cell counts were drawn from the amplification of reference gene primers. The data were produced by immunoSEQ multiplex PCR, yet TCRdb's version contains in-frame clones alone and is incomplete. V and J calls and clone size are given by that table; D and trimming were obtained from the DNA. The sample holds a few hundred thousand clones; approximately 80% are singletons and the top ten take around 3.3%. V lost 7 bases and J 6 bases, leaving 19 bases between the germline ends. CDR1 and CDR2 from the germline V gene are MDHEN and SYDVKM. The CDR3 spans 15 residues.

What was sequenced was peripheral blood. This receptor was identified in a woman younger than 30 with acute or convalescent COVID-19. The genes are TRBV28 and TRBJ2-1, with a tentative D call TRBD2 (6 bases). The CDR3 reads CASTPGGPVINEQFF. The DNA for the CDR3 is TGTGCCAGCACCCCAGGAGGGCCTGTTATCAATGAGCAGTTCTTC.